These 15 T cell receptor beta chains share one sample of origin, sequenced in a study of T cell repertoires in cytomegalovirus infection. These TCRs' antigens remain unknown. TCRdb recomputed calls from the reads with MiXCR, one row per CDR3 protein. The table has around 500,000 distinct CDR3 sequences, under 45% seen once. Here the sequenced sample was cultured PBMCs, taken from culture after CMV antigen stimulation. These receptors all stem from a human donor in good health (CMV status not recorded). Some clones in this sample may be carry-over from other donors' samples.

The V gene is TRBV3-1, the J gene TRBJ2-7, with D maybe TRBD2 (6 bases). There are 13 residues in the CDR3. The V end lost 0 bases, the J end lost 6 bases, and 9 bases lay between the germline ends. Germline-derived CDR1 and CDR2 are LGHDT and YNNKEL (reference sequence). The CDR3 protein is CASSQDGGAEQYF. The CDR3 bases are TGTGCCAGCAGCCAAGATGGAGGGGCCGAGCAGTACTTC.

The chain links TRBV7-2 to TRBJ2-5, with D perhaps TRBD1 (6 bases). The V gene's germline CDR1 is SGHTA and CDR2 FQGNSA. The CDR3 is 14 amino acids. With 5 bases removed from V and 3 bases from J, the gap between germline ends came to 13 bases. CDR3 amino acids: CASSPPGTKETQYF. The CDR3 region has the DNA TGTGCCAGCAGCCCCCCGGGGACAAAAGAGACCCAGTACTTC. Combining the CDR3 with reference TRBV7-2 and TRBJ2-5 gives the whole variable domain GAGVSQSPSNKVTEKGKDVELRCDPISGHTALYWYRQSLGQGLEFLIYFQGNSAPDKSGLPSDRFSAERTGGSVSTLTIQRTQQEDSAVYLCASSPPGTKETQYFGPGTRLLVL.

The chain has TRBV7-2 and TRBJ2-3, with D hard to call. V gave up 5 bases and J gave up 4 bases, with 22 bases separating them. This CDR3 contains 17 residues. Germline CDR1 and CDR2: SGHTA and FQGNSA. The CDR3 DNA sequence: TGTGCCAGCAGCCCTCCTTACATGCGGTTACCAGCAGATACGCAGTATTTT. This sequence encodes CASSPPYMRLPADTQYF. The whole variable domain, remainder taken from reference TRBV7-2 and TRBJ2-3, is GAGVSQSPSNKVTEKGKDVELRCDPISGHTALYWYRQSLGQGLEFLIYFQGNSAPDKSGLPSDRFSAERTGGSVSTLTIQRTQQEDSAVYLCASSPPYMRLPADTQYFGPGTRLTVL.

This clonotype showed up just a few times. The J gene is TRBJ1-6, the V gene TRBV20-1, with a possible D match to TRBD1 (5 bases). The CDR3 has 16 amino acids. From germline, CDR1 is DFQATT and CDR2 SNEGSKA (reference sequence). V was pared by 3 bases and J by 6 bases, with 18 bases between. CDR3 coding DNA: TGCAGTGCTAGGGCCGGGGGGGAAGCGCGTAATTCACCCCTCCACTTT. It codes for CSARAGGEARNSPLHF.

With regard to this clonotype: It may be a read error: a sequence one base away is much more abundant. This chain joins TRBV7-2 and TRBJ2-1; TRBD2 matches at 12 bases. CDR1 SGHTA and CDR2 FQGNSA come from the germline V gene. V shed 2 bases, J shed 9 bases, and the junction held 14 bases outside the gene matches. The CDR3 has 18 residues. The chain's CDR3 is CASSLRLAGGPALSEQFF. The CDR3 DNA reads TGTGCCAGCAGCTTACGTCTAGCGGGGGGGCCGGCCCTGAGTGAGCAGTTCTTC.

The V and J genes are TRBV10-3 and TRBJ2-7; no firm D call. The length of the CDR3 is 14 residues. V was clipped by 2 bases and J by 1 base, with 9 bases between them. Per the germline V gene, CDR1 is ENHRY and CDR2 is SYGVKD. CDR3 region: CAISEPVTSYEQYF. The DNA for the CDR3 is TGTGCCATCAGTGAGCCCGTAACTTCCTACGAGCAGTACTTC.

The chain couples TRBV5-5 to TRBJ2-3; D is unclear. Trimming took off 6 bases at V and 6 bases at J, with 8 bases between the two ends. From germline, CDR1 is SGHKS and CDR2 YYEKEE (reference sequence). The CDR3 length is 11 residues. The CDR3 DNA reads as TGTGCCAGCATCAATTCGGATACGCAGTATTTT. Translation: CASINSDTQYF.

In its sample, this clonotype was seen a few times. The chain uses TRBV12-3 or TRBV12-4 and TRBJ2-1; either TRBD1 or TRBD2 may supply D (5 bases each). Trimming stripped 3 bases from V and 6 bases from J, with 15 bases between. CDR3 length: 15 amino acids. The CDR3, as DNA: TGTGCCAGCAGTTTGAGTCGGGGTGGGGGCAATGAGCAGTTCTTC. This sequence encodes CASSLSRGGGNEQFF.

This clonotype occurred a few times. The rearrangement links TRBV7-9 to TRBJ2-2; 7 bases align to TRBD2. Germline CDR1 and CDR2: SEHNR and FQNEAQ (reference sequence). The trim removed 5 bases at V and 6 bases at J, leaving 18 bases unmatched. This CDR3 is built from 18 residues. The CDR3 DNA reads as TGTGCCAGCAGCGGATCGGGGGAGGGCCGTATACACCCCGGGGAGCTGTTTTTT. Residues: CASSGSGEGRIHPGELFF.

This clonotype has ten or more counts. The chain uses TRBV7-2 and TRBJ2-5; maybe TRBD2 (5 bases). CDR3 size: 13 residues. Trimming pared 5 bases from V and 4 bases from J, leaving 11 bases between. Per germline, CDR1 SGHTA and CDR2 FQGNSA. The CDR3 DNA reads TGTGCCAGCAGCGCGGAACTAGGAGAGACCCAGTACTTC. Protein product: CASSAELGETQYF. The variable domain in full, completed from reference TRBV7-2 and TRBJ2-5, reads GAGVSQSPSNKVTEKGKDVELRCDPISGHTALYWYRQSLGQGLEFLIYFQGNSAPDKSGLPSDRFSAERTGGSVSTLTIQRTQQEDSAVYLCASSAELGETQYFGPGTRLLVL.

This clonotype was recorded a few times. J is TRBJ2-7 and V is TRBV7-2, with 8 bases fitting TRBD1. Germline V gene lookup returns CDR1 SGHTA and CDR2 FQGNSA. Trimming removed 5 bases from V and 3 bases from J; junction bases left unmatched: 6. The CDR3 sequence is 14 residues long. The CDR3: CASSQRQGLYEQYF. For the CDR3, the DNA is TGTGCCAGCAGCCAAAGACAGGGGCTCTACGAGCAGTACTTC.

The chain is built from TRBV7-9 and TRBJ2-7; possibly TRBD1 for D (5 bases). This CDR3 spans 13 amino acids. V was trimmed by 3 bases and J by 7 bases, leaving 13 bases between them. Germline-derived CDR1 and CDR2 are SEHNR and FQNEAQ (reference sequence). The CDR3 reads CASSLSSGLEQYF. The CDR3 nucleotides are TGTGCCAGCAGCTTGAGTTCAGGGTTGGAGCAGTACTTC.

The genes are TRBV12-3 or TRBV12-4 and TRBJ2-3; no firm D call. The germline V and J ends were trimmed by 2 bases and 4 bases, with 10 bases remaining between them. This CDR3 region has 14 residues. In DNA, the CDR3 is TGTGCCAGCAGTTTATTGGCCCCCGCAGATACGCAGTATTTT. Residues: CASSLLAPADTQYF.

This clonotype occurred many times. This chain joins TRBV7-2 and TRBJ1-5; D is undetermined. V lost 5 bases, J lost 0 bases, and 5 bases lay in between. CDR1 is SGHTA and CDR2 is FQGNSA in the germline V gene. The CDR3 extends over 13 amino acids. In DNA form, the CDR3 reads TGTGCCAGCAGCCCCTATAGCAATCAGCCCCAGCATTTT. Protein sequence: CASSPYSNQPQHF. Supplemented by reference TRBV7-2 and TRBJ1-5, the full variable domain reads GAGVSQSPSNKVTEKGKDVELRCDPISGHTALYWYRQSLGQGLEFLIYFQGNSAPDKSGLPSDRFSAERTGGSVSTLTIQRTQQEDSAVYLCASSPYSNQPQHFGDGTRLSIL.

The J gene is TRBJ2-7, the V gene TRBV6-2 or TRBV6-3; the D gene is possibly TRBD1 (6 bases). V lost 4 bases to trimming and J lost 3 bases, with 13 bases between them. CDR3 length equals 14 residues. Germline values: CDR1 MNHEY, CDR2 SVGEGT. The DNA of the CDR3 is TGTGCCAGCAGTTCACCGGGACACCTCTACGAGCAGTACTTC. Its translation is CASSSPGHLYEQYF.